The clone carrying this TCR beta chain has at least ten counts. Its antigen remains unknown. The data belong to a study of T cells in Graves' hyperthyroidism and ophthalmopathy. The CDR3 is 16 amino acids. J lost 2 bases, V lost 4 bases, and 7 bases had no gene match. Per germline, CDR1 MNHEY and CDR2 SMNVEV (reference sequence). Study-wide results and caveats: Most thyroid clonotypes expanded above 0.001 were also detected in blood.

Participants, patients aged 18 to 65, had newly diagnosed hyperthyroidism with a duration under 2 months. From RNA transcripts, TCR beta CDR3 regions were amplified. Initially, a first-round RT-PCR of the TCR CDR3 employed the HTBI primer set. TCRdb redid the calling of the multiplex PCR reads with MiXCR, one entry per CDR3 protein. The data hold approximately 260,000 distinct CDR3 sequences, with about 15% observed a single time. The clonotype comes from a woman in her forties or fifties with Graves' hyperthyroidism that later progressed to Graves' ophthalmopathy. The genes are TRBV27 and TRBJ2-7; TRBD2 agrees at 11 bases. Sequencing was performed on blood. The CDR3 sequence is CASSWDGTSGTYEQYF. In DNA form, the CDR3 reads TGTGCCAGCAGTTGGGACGGGACTAGCGGAACCTACGAGCAGTACTTC.